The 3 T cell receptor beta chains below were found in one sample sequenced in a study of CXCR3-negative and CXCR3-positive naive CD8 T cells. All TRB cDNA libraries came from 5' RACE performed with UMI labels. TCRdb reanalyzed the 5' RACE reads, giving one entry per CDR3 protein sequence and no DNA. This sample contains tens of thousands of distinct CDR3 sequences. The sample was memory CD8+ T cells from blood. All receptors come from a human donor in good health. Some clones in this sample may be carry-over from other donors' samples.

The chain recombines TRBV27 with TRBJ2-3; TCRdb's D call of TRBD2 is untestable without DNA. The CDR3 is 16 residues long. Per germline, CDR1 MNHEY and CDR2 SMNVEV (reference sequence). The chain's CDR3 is CASSFSGGPLTDTQYF.

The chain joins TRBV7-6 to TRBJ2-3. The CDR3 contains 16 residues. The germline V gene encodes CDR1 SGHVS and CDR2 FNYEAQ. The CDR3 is CASSLRLAASTDTQYF. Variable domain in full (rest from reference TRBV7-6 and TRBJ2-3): GAGVSQSPRYKVTKRGQDVALRCDPISGHVSLYWYRQALGQGPEFLTYFNYEAQQDKSGLPNDRFSAERPEGSISTLTIQRTEQRDSAMYRCASSLRLAASTDTQYFGPGTRLTVL.

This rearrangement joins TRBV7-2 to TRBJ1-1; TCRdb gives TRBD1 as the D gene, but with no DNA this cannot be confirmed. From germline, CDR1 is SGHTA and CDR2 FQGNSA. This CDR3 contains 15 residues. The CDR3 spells CASSVDWDLNTEAFF.